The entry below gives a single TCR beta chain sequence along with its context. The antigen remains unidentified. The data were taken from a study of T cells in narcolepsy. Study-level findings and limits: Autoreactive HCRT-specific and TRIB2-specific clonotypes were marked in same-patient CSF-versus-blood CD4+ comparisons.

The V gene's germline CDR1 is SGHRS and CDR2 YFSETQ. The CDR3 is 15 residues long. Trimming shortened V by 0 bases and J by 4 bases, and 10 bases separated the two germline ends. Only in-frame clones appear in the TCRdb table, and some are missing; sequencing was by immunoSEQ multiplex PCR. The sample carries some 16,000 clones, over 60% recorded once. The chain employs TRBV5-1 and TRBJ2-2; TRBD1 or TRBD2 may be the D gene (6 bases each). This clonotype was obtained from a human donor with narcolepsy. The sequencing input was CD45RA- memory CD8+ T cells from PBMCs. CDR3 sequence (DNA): TGCGCCAGCAGCTTGGTACAGGGAGGCACCGGGGAGCTGTTTTTT. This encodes CASSLVQGGTGELFF.